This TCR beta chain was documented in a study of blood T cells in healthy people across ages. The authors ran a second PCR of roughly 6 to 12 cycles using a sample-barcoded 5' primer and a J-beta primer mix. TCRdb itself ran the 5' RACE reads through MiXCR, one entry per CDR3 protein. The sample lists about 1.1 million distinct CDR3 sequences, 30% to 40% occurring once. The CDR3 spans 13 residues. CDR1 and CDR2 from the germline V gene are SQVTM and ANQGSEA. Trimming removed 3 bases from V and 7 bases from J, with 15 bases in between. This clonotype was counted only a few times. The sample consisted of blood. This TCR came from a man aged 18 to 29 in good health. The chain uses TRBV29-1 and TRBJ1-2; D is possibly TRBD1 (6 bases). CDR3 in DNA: TGCAGCGTTGACAACAGGGAAATAGGTGGCTACACCTTC. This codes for CSVDNREIGGYTF.